This T cell receptor (beta chain) is drawn from a study of blood T cell repertoires in COVID-19. TCRdb's copy holds only in-frame clones and misses some; the assay was immunoSEQ multiplex PCR. The sample carries about 78,000 clones, almost 90% recorded once. This CDR3 region has 17 residues. Germline V gene lookup returns CDR1 PRHDT and CDR2 FYEKMQ (reference sequence). Germline trimming cut 5 bases from V and 1 base from J; bases unmatched to any gene: 13. This clone occurred a few times. This clonotype was sampled from a woman of 80 years or more with active or convalescent COVID-19. Input material: peripheral blood. The chain recombines TRBV13 with TRBJ1-2, with 7 bases matching TRBD1. The CDR3: CASSRRDSALHNYGYTF. DNA for the CDR3: TGTGCCAGCAGCCGCCGGGACAGCGCACTCCATAACTATGGCTACACCTTC.